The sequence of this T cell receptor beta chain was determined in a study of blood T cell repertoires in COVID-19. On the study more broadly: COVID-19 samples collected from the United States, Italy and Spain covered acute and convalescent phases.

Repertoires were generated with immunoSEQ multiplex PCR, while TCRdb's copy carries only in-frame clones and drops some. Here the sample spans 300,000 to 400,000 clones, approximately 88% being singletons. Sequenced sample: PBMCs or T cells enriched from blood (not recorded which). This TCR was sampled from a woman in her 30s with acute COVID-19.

CDR3 sequence: CAWMNEEKLFF. The CDR3 nucleotides read TGTGCCTGGATGAACGAGGAAAAACTGTTTTTT. The V and J genes are TRBV30 and TRBJ1-4; D is unresolved. With 4 bases removed from V and 8 bases from J, the gap between germline ends came to 8 bases. Germline CDR1 reads GTSNPN; CDR2 reads SVGIG (reference sequence). This CDR3 comprises 11 residues.